Listed below are T cell receptor beta chains from one sample, sequenced in a study of CD8 T cells in ankylosing spondylitis. TCRdb used MiXCR to reprocess the 5' RACE reads, holding one entry per CDR3 protein. The top ten clones hold approximately 1% of a sample with 300,000 to 350,000 distinct CDR3 sequences, roughly 14% of them seen once. The sequenced material came from blood, either unsorted or a sorted T cell fraction (not recorded which). The source of these receptors is a male donor with ankylosing spondylitis or in good health (not recorded which). Each CDR3 is given with its conserved first and last residue. The order of the fields is CDR3 length, clone size, D gene, J gene, V gene, CDR3 protein, CDR3 DNA. D genes are given only for firm matches. Rows may omit the clone size; those that give it use once, few, many or a size class.

13 . TRBD1 TRBJ2-2 TRBV12-3/TRBV12-4 CATHRGNTGELFF TGTGCCACCCACAGGGGTAACACCGGGGAGCTGTTTTTT
16 few TRBD2 TRBJ2-5 TRBV12-3/TRBV12-4 CASSPTSGGRVETQYF TGTGCCAGCAGTCCCACTAGCGGGGGGCGTGTAGAGACCCAGTACTTC
15 many TRBD1 TRBJ1-4 TRBV4-1 CASSHTGGPNEKLFF TGCGCCAGCAGCCATACAGGGGGCCCTAATGAAAAACTGTTTTTT
15 many . TRBJ1-1 TRBV15 CATSRDKGLGTEAFF TGTGCCACCAGCAGAGATAAGGGGCTGGGCACTGAAGCTTTCTTT
15 few TRBD1 TRBJ1-1 TRBV7-8 CASSLVDRGRGEAFF TGTGCCAGCAGCTTGGTCGACAGGGGGCGGGGTGAAGCTTTCTTT
15 . . TRBJ1-2 TRBV7-8 CASSSRARADEGYTF TGTGCCAGCAGCTCGAGGGCCAGGGCGGACGAAGGCTACACCTTC
14 . TRBD1 TRBJ2-3 TRBV6-1 CASTPGQGTDTQYF TGTGCCAGCACGCCGGGACAGGGGACAGATACGCAGTATTTT
11 . . TRBJ1-2 TRBV29-1 CSVCPGGGYTF TGCAGCGTTTGTCCCGGTGGTGGCTACACCTTC
14 many . TRBJ1-5 TRBV27 CASSSSPRSQPQHF TGTGCCAGCAGTTCTTCCCCGCGGTCCCAGCCCCAGCATTTT
18 few TRBD2 TRBJ2-3 TRBV2 CASSEAGLLAGGQDTQYF TGTGCCAGCAGTGAAGCGGGCTTACTAGCGGGGGGTCAAGATACGCAGTATTTT
13 once . TRBJ2-7 TRBV20-1 CSARGDGTYEQYF TGCAGTGCTAGAGGGGACGGCACCTACGAGCAGTACTTC
13 few . TRBJ2-3 TRBV12-3/TRBV12-4 CASKWSATDTQYF TGTGCCAGCAAATGGAGCGCGACAGATACGCAGTATTTT
14 few TRBD2 TRBJ2-1 TRBV7-2 CASSPSGGPNEQFF TGTGCCAGCAGCCCAAGCGGGGGCCCCAATGAGCAGTTCTTC
12 few . TRBJ2-7 TRBV6-6 CASSRGDYEQYF TGTGCCAGCAGTCGCGGGGACTACGAGCAGTACTTC
15 few . TRBJ1-4 TRBV27 CASSPVGAGAEKLFF TGTGCCAGCAGCCCCGTGGGGGCGGGGGCTGAAAAACTGTTTTTT
12 . . TRBJ2-7 TRBV15 CATSSSSHEQYF TGTGCCACCAGCTCGAGTTCCCACGAGCAGTACTTC
15 few . TRBJ1-1 TRBV7-9 CASSLPSGGHTEAFF TGTGCCAGCAGCTTACCGTCCGGGGGTCACACTGAAGCTTTCTTT
16 . . TRBJ1-5 TRBV6-1 CASSEGAPVSNQPQHF TGTGCCAGCAGTGAGGGGGCCCCGGTGTCTAATCAGCCCCAGCATTTT
13 . . TRBJ1-5 TRBV20-1 CSARFGSNQPQHF TGCAGTGCTAGGTTCGGTAGCAATCAGCCCCAGCATTTT
14 . . TRBJ2-7 TRBV6-1 CASRRGSGSYEQYF TGTGCCAGCAGAAGGGGGTCGGGGTCCTACGAGCAGTACTTC
14 . . TRBJ2-3 TRBV28 CASSSPPGRDTQYF TGTGCCAGCAGTTCACCCCCCGGTCGAGATACGCAGTATTTT
15 few TRBD2 TRBJ2-3 TRBV10-2 CASSGPSGSTDTQYF TGCGCCAGCAGTGGGCCCAGCGGGAGTACAGATACGCAGTATTTT
15 few . TRBJ1-6 TRBV20-1 CSAPRRGGGNSPLHF TGCAGTGCCCCACGACGAGGGGGGGGTAATTCACCCCTCCACTTT
14 few TRBD1 TRBJ1-5 TRBV30 CAWSDTQGNQPQHF TGTGCCTGGAGTGATACACAGGGGAATCAGCCCCAGCATTTT
15 . . TRBJ2-3 TRBV6-1 CASSGRLSNTDTQYF TGTGCCAGCTCTGGGAGGCTCTCTAACACAGATACGCAGTATTTT
14 . . TRBJ1-3 TRBV12-3/TRBV12-4 CASTFWGSGNTIYF TGTGCCAGCACCTTTTGGGGCTCTGGAAACACCATATATTTT
11 . . TRBJ1-2 TRBV28 CATQQMGGYTF TGTGCCACCCAACAAATGGGGGGCTACACCTTC
16 few . TRBJ2-5 TRBV3-1 CASSQGSPAVKETQYF TGTGCCAGCAGCCAAGGGAGCCCAGCTGTAAAAGAGACCCAGTACTTC
12 . . TRBJ1-6 TRBV20-1 CSANTFPTGPHF TGCAGTGCTAATACTTTTCCGACAGGCCCCCACTTT
12 few . TRBJ2-1 TRBV11-2 CASSSIAWGQFF TGTGCCAGCAGCTCAATAGCGTGGGGGCAGTTCTTC
15 . . TRBJ2-3 TRBV5-1 CASSLHWVSTDTQYF TGCGCCAGCAGCTTGCACTGGGTGAGCACAGATACGCAGTATTTT
16 few TRBD2 TRBJ2-3 TRBV5-1 CASSLPLAVGIDTQYF TGCGCCAGCAGCTTACCACTAGCGGTTGGAATAGATACGCAGTATTTT
16 . . TRBJ2-3 TRBV7-8 CASSKGVAGGTDTQYF TGTGCCAGCAGCAAAGGGGTGGCTGGGGGAACAGATACGCAGTATTTT
12 many . TRBJ2-2 TRBV7-9 CASSHATGELFF TGTGCCAGCAGCCACGCCACCGGGGAGCTGTTTTTT
12 few TRBD1 TRBJ2-1 TRBV20-1 CSAYRGRDEQFF TGCAGTGCTTACAGGGGTCGAGATGAGCAGTTCTTC
17 few TRBD1 TRBJ1-4 TRBV12-3/TRBV12-4 CASSPREEGGTGEKLFF TGTGCCAGCAGCCCACGGGAAGAAGGGGGCACCGGTGAAAAACTGTTTTTT
14 . . TRBJ1-5 TRBV20-1 CSARAVRGQGPQHF TGCAGTGCTAGAGCGGTTAGGGGCCAGGGGCCCCAGCATTTT
14 . TRBD1 TRBJ1-4 TRBV2 CASRDRVGNEKLFF TGTGCCAGCAGGGACAGGGTTGGTAATGAAAAACTGTTTTTT